The next 5 T cell receptor beta chains were all read from a single sample in a study of blood T cell repertoires in COVID-19. Some clones are missing from TCRdb's copy, which holds only in-frame ones; the method was immunoSEQ multiplex PCR. Here the sample spans about 96,000 clones, approximately 84% being singletons. The sequenced material came from peripheral blood. These receptor sequences come from a woman aged 55-70 years with acute or convalescent COVID-19.

The J gene is TRBJ1-5, the V gene TRBV6-5; 8 bases are shared with TRBD1. The J segment lost 7 bases and the V segment lost 7 bases, leaving 9 bases of the junction unmatched. The CDR3 runs to 14 residues. Germline loops: CDR1 MNHEY, CDR2 SVGAGI. The CDR3 region is CASIRTGIMQPQHF. The CDR3 coding sequence is TGTGCCAGCATTAGGACAGGGATCATGCAGCCCCAGCATTTT.

This sequence joins TRBV11-3 and TRBJ1-1; 8 bases are shared with TRBD1. The V and J ends lost 3 bases and 1 base, in that order; junction bases with no gene match: 7. The CDR3 consists of 16 residues. Per the germline V gene, CDR1 is SGHNT and CDR2 is YENEEA. Here the CDR3 reads CASSFWTGWGNTEAFF. The CDR3 DNA is TGTGCCAGCAGCTTTTGGACAGGGTGGGGGAACACTGAAGCTTTCTTT.

V usage is TRBV5-1 and J usage is TRBJ1-6; D may be TRBD1 (5 bases). V was trimmed by 4 bases and J by 9 bases, leaving 17 bases between them. The V gene's germline CDR1 is SGHRS and CDR2 YFSETQ. CDR3 length: 15 residues. The CDR3 sequence is CASSLRGGRGSPLHF. The CDR3 coding sequence is TGCGCCAGCAGCCTCCGGGGGGGAAGAGGTTCACCCCTCCACTTT.

This clone was recorded only once. This chain connects TRBV11-2 to TRBJ2-7; D is undetermined. Germline V lookup: CDR1 SGHAT, CDR2 FQNNGV. V lost 0 bases, J lost 7 bases, and 13 bases lay in between. This CDR3 has 14 amino acids. Here the CDR3 reads CASSLDPMSREQYF. Here the CDR3 DNA reads TGTGCCAGCAGCTTAGATCCCATGAGCCGGGAGCAGTACTTC.

The J gene is TRBJ1-1, the V gene TRBV5-6; D uncertain. The CDR3 totals 16 residues. CDR1 and CDR2 (germline): SGHDT, YYEEEE. V lost 4 bases, J lost 0 bases, and 16 bases lay in between. The CDR3 DNA follows: TGTGCCAGCAGCCGGGGATTCGGGTCTCTGAACACTGAAGCTTTCTTT. This codes for CASSRGFGSLNTEAFF.